Listed here are 9 T cell receptor beta chains from one sample, sequenced in a study of lymphopenia after photon versus proton radiotherapy. Data came from immunoSEQ multiplex PCR; TCRdb stores just in-frame clones and leaves some out. The sample includes more than 80,000 clones, 65% to 85% of them seen just once. The source material was peripheral blood, sampled from a patient treated with proton-based radiotherapy. The receptors stem from a man aged 55 to 70 with pancreatic cancer.

The table lists this clone with a count of one. The rearrangement uses TRBV10-3 and TRBJ1-1, with D maybe TRBD1 (5 bases). Between the trimmed V and J ends, which lost 2 bases and 2 bases, there was a span of 12 bases. Germline CDR1 is ENHRY and CDR2 is SYGVKD. This CDR3 comprises 15 residues. CDR3 protein: CAISEQGEGNTEAFF. CDR3 sequence (DNA): TGTGCCATCAGTGAGCAGGGTGAGGGAAACACTGAAGCTTTCTTT.

This clone has only one observation. The chain carries TRBV7-9 and TRBJ2-7, with 7 positions matching TRBD1. The germline V gene encodes CDR1 SEHNR and CDR2 FQNEAQ (reference sequence). Losses at the gene ends were 5 bases for V and 5 bases for J; bases not matched to a gene: 9. The CDR3 covers 14 residues. The DNA for the CDR3 is TGTGCCAGCAGCCCAAGACAGGGAAAGAACGAGCAGTACTTC. Translated, it gives CASSPRQGKNEQYF.

The chain couples TRBV5-4 to TRBJ2-3, with 9 bases aligning to TRBD1. The V and J ends lost 1 base and 3 bases, in that order; junction bases with no gene match: 3. CDR3 length: 15 amino acids. Germline CDR1 SGHNT, CDR2 YYREEE (reference sequence). The CDR3 loop reads CASSLFDRGTDTQYF. CDR3 DNA: TGTGCCAGCAGCTTGTTTGACAGGGGGACAGATACGCAGTATTTT.

The chain is built from TRBV7-9 and TRBJ1-2; D ambiguous. Trimming took 3 bases from V and 2 from J, leaving 4 bases between them. CDR1 is SEHNR, CDR2 FQNEAQ, per germline (reference sequence). The CDR3 extends over 12 amino acids. CDR3 in amino acids: CASSFSNYGYTF. CDR3 in DNA: TGTGCCAGCAGCTTCTCAAACTATGGCTACACCTTC.

The V call is TRBV5-4, the J call TRBJ2-7, with 12 bases that match TRBD2. V lost 5 bases and J lost 6; bases outside the gene matches: 12. The CDR3 consists of 16 residues. Germline values: CDR1 SGHNT, CDR2 YYREEE (reference sequence). This CDR3 is CASRGTSGLIGGEQYF. CDR3 nucleotides: TGTGCCAGCAGGGGGACTAGCGGGCTAATCGGCGGCGAGCAGTACTTC.

This clone was recorded once. The chain links TRBV5-1 to TRBJ2-3; D possibly corresponds to TRBD1 (6 bases). Germline loops: CDR1 SGHRS, CDR2 YFSETQ. V lost 7 bases and J lost 5, with 17 bases in between. CDR3 length: 14 residues. The CDR3 region is CASQLLTQGDTQYF. For the CDR3, the DNA is TGCGCCAGCCAACTCCTGACACAGGGAGATACGCAGTATTTT.

The rearrangement uses TRBV28 and TRBJ1-1; D is perhaps TRBD1 (6 bases). V lost 6 bases, J lost 3 bases, and 20 bases lay in between. There are 16 residues in the CDR3. Germline V gene sequence: CDR1 MDHEN, CDR2 SYDVKM. The CDR3 nucleotides are TGTGCCAGCAGCACTACTGGGACACCTAGGTACACTGAAGCTTTCTTT. Its protein product is CASSTTGTPRYTEAFF. Combining the CDR3 with reference TRBV28 and TRBJ1-1 gives the whole variable domain DVKVTQSSRYLVKRTGEKVFLECVQDMDHENMFWYRQDPGLGLRLIYFSYDVKMKEKGDIPEGYSVSREKKERFSLILESASTNQTSMYLCASSTTGTPRYTEAFFGQGTRLTVV.

This clone was observed a few times. The chain recombines TRBV6-6 with TRBJ2-7, with 14 bases identical to TRBD2. V lost 5 bases and J lost 4; bases outside the gene matches: 7. The CDR3 length is 16 residues. In germline, CDR1 is MNHNY, CDR2 SVGAGI (reference sequence). Here the CDR3 reads CASSGKGTSGSYEQYF. In nucleotides, the CDR3 is TGTGCCAGCAGTGGGAAGGGGACTAGCGGGAGTTACGAGCAGTACTTC.

About this clone: This specimen includes other DNA sequences encoding the same CDR3. This CDR3 is CASSLVGNEQYF. DNA for the CDR3: TGTGCCAGCAGCTTAGTAGGGAACGAGCAGTACTTC. The J gene is TRBJ2-7, the V gene TRBV7-9; D not certain. Germline V gene data show CDR1 as SEHNR and CDR2 as FQNEAQ (reference sequence). V was shortened by 1 base and J by 5 bases, with 6 bases between the two germline ends. The CDR3 sequence is 12 residues long.